The 29 T cell receptor beta chains listed next were all sequenced from one sample in a study of OX40 agonist ivuxolimab in advanced cancers. Libraries were prepared by immunoSEQ multiplex PCR; TCRdb keeps only in-frame clonotypes and omits some of them. The sample consists of approximately 100,000 clones, about 85% of them appearing once. The specimen comprised CD4+ or CD8+ T cells sorted from blood, sampled in a trial of the OX40 agonist ivuxolimab. The receptor source for this set is an adult with an advanced solid tumor such as melanoma, head and neck, liver or kidney cancer.

The chain combines TRBV11-2 with TRBJ1-5, with 9 bases that match TRBD1. Germline CDR1 SGHAT, CDR2 FQNNGV. The CDR3 is 16 amino acids. The ends lost 5 bases at V and 3 bases at J; junction bases unmatched: 8. The CDR3 DNA follows: TGTGCCAGCAGCCTTGGACAGGGGATGAACAATCAGCCCCAGCATTTT. This encodes CASSLGQGMNNQPQHF.

The V gene is TRBV27, the J gene TRBJ1-2; unclear D gene. Per the germline V gene, CDR1 is MNHEY and CDR2 is SMNVEV (reference sequence). This CDR3 region has 16 residues. Between the trimmed V and J ends, which lost 1 base and 6 bases, there was a span of 18 bases. The DNA of the CDR3 is TGTGCCAGCAGTTTATTCGGAAATGGCCAGGAAAATGGCTACACCTTC. Protein: CASSLFGNGQENGYTF.

V gene TRBV5-1 combines with J gene TRBJ2-7; the D gene is possibly TRBD1 (7 bases). CDR3 length: 15 amino acids. With 3 bases removed from V and 2 bases from J, the gap between germline ends came to 15 bases. Germline V CDR1 and CDR2: SGHRS, YFSETQ. CDR3 bases: TGCGCCAGCAGCTCTTTTGGCGGGACAGCCTACGAGCAGTACTTC. Translation: CASSSFGGTAYEQYF.

The rearrangement links TRBV20-1 to TRBJ2-3, with D maybe TRBD2 (6 bases). The CDR3 totals 10 residues. Germline lookup yields CDR1 DFQATT and CDR2 SNEGSKA (reference sequence). Between the trimmed V and J ends, which lost 3 bases and 8 bases, there was a span of 6 bases. In DNA form, the CDR3 reads TGCAGTGCTAGGGGGGGTACGCAGTATTTT. Translated, it gives CSARGGTQYF.

This chain joins TRBV5-6 and TRBJ2-7; no firm D call. V shed 6 bases and J shed 4 bases, with 17 bases lying between them. CDR1 and CDR2 from the germline V gene are SGHDT and YYEEEE. The CDR3 is 14 amino acids. Here the CDR3 DNA reads TGTGCCAGCACCCATTCATGGGTTGGGTACGAGCAGTACTTC. This gives the protein CASTHSWVGYEQYF.

The chain joins TRBV7-9 to TRBJ2-2; possible D gene TRBD2, 6 bases. Germline lookup yields CDR1 SEHNR and CDR2 FQNEAQ (reference sequence). The CDR3 spans 13 residues. The V and J ends lost 11 bases and 4 bases respectively, with 14 bases between them. The DNA for the CDR3 is TGTGCCTTTGTCCGGGACTTCACCGGGGAGCTGTTTTTT. It encodes CAFVRDFTGELFF.

J is TRBJ1-2 and V is TRBV21-1. TRBV21-1 is annotated as a pseudogene. CDR3 length: 17 amino acids. The CDR3 DNA follows: TGTGCCAGCAGCAAATTGATAGGGCCAGCCCCTAACTATGGCTACACCTTC. This translates into CASSKLIGPAPNYGYTF.

This sequence joins TRBV9 and TRBJ2-6, with unresolved D. Germline CDR1 and CDR2: SGDLS and YYNGEE. CDR3 size: 15 residues. V lost 7 bases and J 0 bases, leaving 11 bases between the germline ends. CDR3 sequence reads: CASEPGPSGANVLTF. The CDR3 region has the DNA TGTGCCAGCGAACCGGGTCCCTCTGGGGCCAACGTCCTGACTTTC.

V usage is TRBV28 and J usage is TRBJ1-4, with a possible D match to TRBD1 (6 bases). The germline CDR1 and CDR2 sequences are MDHEN and SYDVKM. The CDR3 has 15 residues. With 3 bases removed from V and 4 bases from J, the gap between germline ends came to 12 bases. CDR3 protein: CASSFIGGRNEKLFF. DNA of the CDR3: TGTGCCAGCAGTTTTATTGGGGGCCGTAATGAAAAACTGTTTTTT.

This clone has only a few counts. This chain connects TRBV5-6 to TRBJ1-6; 9 bases match TRBD1. Germline V gene lookup returns CDR1 SGHDT and CDR2 YYEEEE. This CDR3 has 17 amino acids. V gave up 6 bases and J gave up 6 bases; unmatched junction bases: 13. The CDR3 here is CASTARRDRGINSPLHF. The CDR3 DNA sequence: TGTGCCAGCACCGCGAGGCGAGACAGGGGGATTAATTCACCCCTCCACTTT.

The chain combines TRBV5-1 with TRBJ2-1; TRBD2 matches 7 bases. J gave up 4 bases and V 3 bases, and 10 bases lay outside the gene matches. The CDR3 extends over 16 amino acids. The germline V gene encodes CDR1 SGHRS and CDR2 YFSETQ. CDR3 amino acids: CASSYRTGTTYNEQFF. CDR3 bases: TGCGCCAGCAGCTACCGGACCGGGACTACTTACAATGAGCAGTTCTTC.

The chain combines TRBV5-4 with TRBJ2-3; possibly TRBD1 or TRBD2 for D (5 bases each). CDR3 size: 13 residues. Germline values: CDR1 SGHNT, CDR2 YYREEE (reference sequence). V gave up 5 bases and J gave up 3 bases, with 10 bases separating them. The CDR3 DNA reads as TGTGCCAGCAGTCCGGGACGGACAGATACGCAGTATTTT. Translating it yields CASSPGRTDTQYF.

The rearrangement links TRBV2 to TRBJ1-2, with D unclear. This CDR3 spans 15 amino acids. Germline CDR1 SNHLY, CDR2 FYNNEI. Trimming left V 8 bases short and J 2 bases short, with 18 bases between. CDR3 DNA sequence: TGTGCCAGCCTCGGAGGCGGGCAGTTCAACTATGGCTACACCTTC. Translating it yields CASLGGGQFNYGYTF.

This chain connects TRBV5-4 to TRBJ2-6; TRBD1 matches at 8 bases. The germline gives CDR1 SGHNT, CDR2 YYREEE (reference sequence). The CDR3 extends over 16 amino acids. The junction had 5 bases not matched to a gene; V was cut back by 6 bases and J by 0 bases. The CDR3 sequence: CASNTGGSSGANVLTF. Written as DNA, the CDR3 is TGTGCCAGCAATACAGGGGGTAGCTCTGGGGCCAACGTCCTGACTTTC.

To note about this clone: The sample carries other DNA sequences with the same CDR3. The chain carries TRBV9 and TRBJ2-1; 8 nucleotides match TRBD2. V shed 2 bases, J shed 0 bases, and the junction held 1 base outside the gene matches. The CDR3 is made up of 15 amino acids. From germline, CDR1 is SGDLS and CDR2 YYNGEE. This CDR3 reads CASSVSGSSYNEQFF. CDR3 bases: TGTGCCAGCAGCGTGAGCGGGAGCTCCTACAATGAGCAGTTCTTC.

The chain employs TRBV4-1 and TRBJ1-5; 7 bases align to TRBD1. Germline CDR1 is MGHRA and CDR2 is YSYEKL. V lost 4 bases, J lost 5 bases, and 11 bases stayed unmatched. The CDR3 totals 16 residues. The CDR3 here is CASSPAVGQMDQPQHF. As DNA, the CDR3 is TGCGCCAGCAGCCCAGCAGTGGGACAGATGGATCAGCCCCAGCATTTT.

The chain joins TRBV9 to TRBJ2-1, with 10 nucleotides matching TRBD1. There are 14 residues in the CDR3. Germline CDR1 is SGDLS and CDR2 is YYNGEE. J gave up 8 bases and V 2 bases, and 4 bases lay outside the gene matches. DNA of the CDR3: TGTGCCAGCAGCGTGACAGGGGGCCTAGATGAGCAGTTCTTC. Encoded protein: CASSVTGGLDEQFF.

The J gene is TRBJ1-5, the V gene TRBV5-4, with D unclear. The ends were cut back, 0 bases at V and 6 bases at J, with 10 bases in the middle. CDR1 and CDR2 from the germline V gene are SGHNT and YYREEE (reference sequence). CDR3 length: 14 residues. In DNA, the CDR3 is TGTGCCAGCAGCTTGGAGCCAGACGCTCAGCCCCAGCATTTT. Protein product: CASSLEPDAQPQHF. Full variable domain (missing parts from reference TRBV5-4 and TRBJ1-5): ETGVTQSPTHLIKTRGQQVTLRCSSQSGHNTVSWYQQALGQGPQFIFQYYREEENGRGNFPPRFSGLQFPNYSSELNVNALELDDSALYLCASSLEPDAQPQHFGDGTRLSIL.

The chain joins TRBV5-1 to TRBJ2-1; D is possibly TRBD1 (6 bases). The CDR3 sequence is 14 residues long. CDR1 and CDR2 from the germline V gene are SGHRS and YFSETQ. V was cut by 0 bases and J by 7 bases, with 11 bases left in between. The CDR3 nucleotides read TGCGCCAGCAGCTTGGGGGGGCAGAATAATGAGCAGTTCTTC. Translated: CASSLGGQNNEQFF.

This sequence joins TRBV28 and TRBJ1-5; possible D gene TRBD1, 5 bases. V was clipped by 5 bases and J by 4 bases, with 12 bases between them. This CDR3 has 14 amino acids. Per the germline V gene, CDR1 is MDHEN and CDR2 is SYDVKM. DNA of the CDR3: TGTGCCAGCAGTCGATGGGGGGAAAATCAGCCCCAGCATTTT. It specifies CASSRWGENQPQHF.

The chain couples TRBV5-4 to TRBJ1-2; no clear D gene. Trimming stripped 0 bases from V and 5 bases from J, with 8 bases between. The CDR3 is 13 residues long. The germline gives CDR1 SGHNT, CDR2 YYREEE (reference sequence). The DNA of the CDR3 is TGTGCCAGCAGCTTGGCCCGAAAGTATGGCTACACCTTC. This gives the protein CASSLARKYGYTF.

The chain recombines TRBV6-6 with TRBJ1-2; TRBD1 is a possible D gene (5 bases). V was shortened by 5 bases and J by 4 bases, with 8 bases between the two germline ends. Germline V gene data show CDR1 as MNHNY and CDR2 as SVGAGI (reference sequence). The CDR3 spans 12 residues. The CDR3 region is CASSPGGYGYTF. The DNA for the CDR3 is TGTGCCAGCAGTCCTGGGGGCTATGGCTACACCTTC.

V and J are TRBV5-4 and TRBJ2-1; TRBD2 is a possible D gene (5 bases). Germline values: CDR1 SGHNT, CDR2 YYREEE (reference sequence). This CDR3 is built from 16 residues. With 4 bases removed from V and 0 bases from J, the gap between germline ends came to 14 bases. The CDR3 region is CASSPPGMSSYNEQFF. The CDR3, as DNA: TGTGCCAGCAGCCCACCCGGGATGAGCTCCTACAATGAGCAGTTCTTC. Based on the CDR3 plus reference TRBV5-4 and TRBJ2-1, the full variable domain is ETGVTQSPTHLIKTRGQQVTLRCSSQSGHNTVSWYQQALGQGPQFIFQYYREEENGRGNFPPRFSGLQFPNYSSELNVNALELDDSALYLCASSPPGMSSYNEQFFGPGTRLTVL.

The chain links TRBV27 to TRBJ2-1, with a tentative D call TRBD2 (6 bases). The germline V gene encodes CDR1 MNHEY and CDR2 SMNVEV (reference sequence). Trimming removed 4 bases from V and 5 bases from J, with 15 bases in between. CDR3 length equals 15 residues. The CDR3 here is CASSSFGTDNNEQFF. The CDR3 bases are TGTGCCAGCAGTTCCTTCGGGACTGACAACAATGAGCAGTTCTTC.

The V gene is TRBV4-3, the J gene TRBJ2-1; D is unresolved. V was pared by 1 base and J by 9 bases, with 10 bases between. This CDR3 spans 13 amino acids. From germline, CDR1 is LGHNA and CDR2 YSLEER. CDR3 bases: TGCGCCAGCAGCCAAGTCCTAGAAGTTGAGCAGTTCTTC. Protein product: CASSQVLEVEQFF.

V and J are TRBV28 and TRBJ2-2; TRBD1 agrees at 10 bases. This CDR3 is 17 amino acids long. Trimming cost V 1 base and J 4 bases; bases outside gene matches: 6. Germline CDR1 is MDHEN and CDR2 is SYDVKM. Here the CDR3 reads CASSLSGQGSGTGELFF. As DNA, the CDR3 is TGTGCCAGCAGTTTATCGGGACAGGGGTCGGGCACCGGGGAGCTGTTTTTT. The full variable domain, its missing parts supplied by reference TRBV28 and TRBJ2-2, is DVKVTQSSRYLVKRTGEKVFLECVQDMDHENMFWYRQDPGLGLRLIYFSYDVKMKEKGDIPEGYSVSREKKERFSLILESASTNQTSMYLCASSLSGQGSGTGELFFGEGSRLTVL.

This rearrangement joins TRBV5-4 to TRBJ2-5, with 15 bases that match TRBD2. CDR1 is SGHNT, CDR2 YYREEE, per germline (reference sequence). The CDR3 has 18 amino acids. J gave up 2 bases and V 4 bases, and 9 bases lay outside the gene matches. Here the CDR3 DNA reads TGTGCCAGCAGCCAGGGACTAGCGGGAGGTTGGAAACAAGAGACCCAGTACTTC. As protein: CASSQGLAGGWKQETQYF.

V is TRBV19 and J is TRBJ1-1; TRBD1 matches 7 bases. Germline V CDR1 and CDR2: LNHDA, SQIVND (reference sequence). Losses at the gene ends were 3 bases for V and 2 bases for J; bases not matched to a gene: 3. This CDR3 spans 14 amino acids. The CDR3 loop is CASSMKGANTEAFF. The CDR3 region has the DNA TGTGCCAGTAGTATGAAGGGGGCCAACACTGAAGCTTTCTTT.

The J gene is TRBJ2-5, the V gene TRBV28, with D unclear. Near its end, the DNA agrees better with TRBJ2-7, so the J call may be wrong. Germline V gene data show CDR1 as MDHEN and CDR2 as SYDVKM. This CDR3 has 11 amino acids. CDR3: CASRLDYEQYF. CDR3 coding DNA: TGTGCCAGCCGACTGGACTACGAGCAGTACTTC.